The 16 T cell receptor beta chains given below trace back to one sample, sequenced in a study of shared clonotypes between healthy human individuals. In the naive CD8 group, cells lacked CD45RO and were positively selected for CCR7, so terminally differentiated effector memory CD45RA+ cells were left out. Method: immunoSEQ multiplex PCR; TCRdb's copy keeps in-frame clones and lacks some. This table has 500,000 to 700,000 clones, about 95% appearing once. Sequencing was done on a sample of naive CD8+ T cells sorted from blood. The receptors come from a woman aged 25 to 39 in good health.

V usage is TRBV11-2 and J usage is TRBJ2-7; no clear D. Germline assignment: CDR1 SGHAT and CDR2 FQNNGV. The CDR3 runs to 11 residues. Trimming took 1 base from V and 6 from J, leaving 4 bases between them. The DNA for the CDR3 is TGTGCCAGCAGCTTAGTACGCGAGCAGTACTTC. Its protein product is CASSLVREQYF. Together with reference TRBV11-2 and TRBJ2-7, the CDR3 gives the full variable domain: EAGVAQSPRYKIIEKRQSVAFWCNPISGHATLYWYQQILGQGPKLLIQFQNNGVVDDSQLPKDRFSAERLKGVDSTLKIQPAKLEDSAVYLCASSLVREQYFGPGTRLTVT.

The rearrangement links TRBV7-6 to TRBJ2-2, with D tentatively TRBD2 (6 bases). This CDR3 has 16 amino acids. The germline V gene encodes CDR1 SGHVS and CDR2 FNYEAQ. V gave up 1 base and J gave up 2 bases, with 11 bases separating them. CDR3 region: CASSLERDLNTGELFF. CDR3 bases: TGTGCCAGCAGCTTAGAGAGGGACTTAAACACCGGGGAGCTGTTTTTT. Looking up the rest from reference TRBV7-6 and TRBJ2-2 gives the full variable domain: GAGVSQSPRYKVTKRGQDVALRCDPISGHVSLYWYRQALGQGPEFLTYFNYEAQQDKSGLPNDRFSAERPEGSISTLTIQRTEQRDSAMYRCASSLERDLNTGELFFGEGSRLTVL.

The V gene is TRBV6-5, the J gene TRBJ2-1; the D gene could be TRBD1 or TRBD2 (6 bases each). This CDR3 is 14 amino acids long. Trimming stripped 7 bases from V and 5 bases from J, with 15 bases between. The germline V gene encodes CDR1 MNHEY and CDR2 SVGAGI. The CDR3 DNA reads TGTGCCAGCAACCAGGGGAGGAGGAACAATGAGCAGTTCTTC. This translates into CASNQGRRNNEQFF.

This clone was seen once. The V and J genes are TRBV7-9 and TRBJ2-7; TRBD2 matches at 10 bases. Germline loops: CDR1 SEHNR, CDR2 FQNEAQ (reference sequence). The CDR3 consists of 15 residues. With V trimmed by 5 bases and J by 7 bases, 11 bases remained unmatched. DNA of the CDR3: TGTGCCAGCAGCCCGACAGCGGGAGGGCCTTTTGAGCAGTACTTC. This sequence encodes CASSPTAGGPFEQYF.

V is TRBV7-9 and J is TRBJ2-7; D remains unclear. Per germline, CDR1 SEHNR and CDR2 FQNEAQ (reference sequence). V was trimmed by 1 base and J by 5 bases, leaving 9 bases between them. The CDR3 is made up of 13 amino acids. The CDR3 loop is CASSLGTTDEQYF. Here the CDR3 DNA reads TGTGCCAGCAGCTTAGGTACGACCGACGAGCAGTACTTC.

V is TRBV28 and J is TRBJ2-7, with 10 bases fitting TRBD1. The trim removed 2 bases at V and 2 bases at J, leaving 6 bases unmatched. Germline CDR1 MDHEN, CDR2 SYDVKM. This CDR3 region has 16 residues. For the CDR3, the DNA is TGTGCCAGCAGTTTAGATGGGACAGGGGTAACCTACGAGCAGTACTTC. Residues: CASSLDGTGVTYEQYF.

This sequence joins TRBV14 and TRBJ2-2; D unclear. There are 12 residues in the CDR3. Germline loops: CDR1 SGHDN, CDR2 FVKESK. The V gene lost 2 bases and the J gene lost 5 bases, with 3 bases spanning the gap. The DNA for the CDR3 is TGTGCCAGCAGCCAACAGACCGGGGAGCTGTTTTTT. As protein: CASSQQTGELFF.

Details on this clone: The same CDR3 also results from other DNA sequences found in this sample. The J gene is TRBJ2-7, the V gene TRBV27, with 9 bases identical to TRBD2. The CDR3 is 13 residues long. The trim removed 6 bases at V and 5 bases at J, leaving 5 bases unmatched. Germline CDR1 MNHEY, CDR2 SMNVEV (reference sequence). The CDR3: CASRPGTSHEQYF. CDR3 DNA sequence: TGTGCCAGCAGACCCGGGACTAGCCACGAGCAGTACTTC.

This clone was seen a single time. The chain carries TRBV27 and TRBJ2-2; D not resolved. This CDR3 is built from 13 residues. Germline lookup yields CDR1 MNHEY and CDR2 SMNVEV (reference sequence). V gave up 6 bases and J gave up 8 bases, with 13 bases separating them. The CDR3 sequence: CASSLRWFGELFF. The CDR3, as DNA: TGTGCCAGCAGCCTCCGTTGGTTTGGGGAGCTGTTTTTT.

On this clone itself: Other nucleotide sequences in the sample specify the same CDR3. The V and J genes are TRBV29-1 and TRBJ2-7; TRBD1 or TRBD2 may be the D gene (5 bases each). V gave up 6 bases and J gave up 0 bases, with 9 bases separating them. CDR1 is SQVTM and CDR2 is ANQGSEA in the germline V gene. The CDR3 totals 12 residues. As DNA, the CDR3 is TGCAGCGTACGGGACGGCTCCTACGAGCAGTACTTC. This sequence encodes CSVRDGSYEQYF.

The chain recombines TRBV27 with TRBJ1-5; 9 bases line up with TRBD1. CDR1 MNHEY and CDR2 SMNVEV come from the germline V gene (reference sequence). This CDR3 has 13 amino acids. With 4 bases clipped from V and 10 bases from J, the junction kept 5 bases outside the gene matches. The CDR3 nucleotides are TGTGCCAGCAGTTGGACAGGGGAGCGACCCCAGCATTTT. Its translation is CASSWTGERPQHF.

The chain has TRBV5-1 and TRBJ2-3; 7 bases align to TRBD2. Per germline, CDR1 SGHRS and CDR2 YFSETQ. The CDR3 has 15 residues. The ends lost 6 bases at V and 1 base at J; junction bases unmatched: 8. The CDR3 is CASTLGAGGTDTQYF. CDR3 nucleotide sequence: TGCGCCAGCACGTTAGGGGCGGGGGGCACAGATACGCAGTATTTT.

The genes are TRBV9 and TRBJ2-7; TRBD2 agrees at 8 bases. CDR3 size: 14 residues. After removal of 5 bases from V and 1 base from J, the junction contained 5 bases not matched to a gene. Germline V gives CDR1 SGDLS, CDR2 YYNGEE. The DNA for the CDR3 is TGTGCCAGCAGTCTTACTAGCGGTTCCTACGAGCAGTACTTC. Protein sequence: CASSLTSGSYEQYF. The whole variable domain, remainder taken from reference TRBV9 and TRBJ2-7, is DSGVTQTPKHLITATGQRVTLRCSPRSGDLSVYWYQQSLDQGLQFLIQYYNGEERAKGNILERFSAQQFPDLHSELNLSSLELGDSALYFCASSLTSGSYEQYFGPGTRLTVT.

V and J are TRBV10-2 and TRBJ1-1; D remains ambiguous. The CDR3 contains 15 residues. Germline assignment: CDR1 WSHSY and CDR2 SAAADI. V lost 0 bases to trimming and J lost 0 bases, with 8 bases between them. CDR3 nucleotide sequence: TGCGCCAGCAGTGAGTCCCCCAGAGTGAACACTGAAGCTTTCTTT. Translating gives CASSESPRVNTEAFF.

This rearrangement joins TRBV19 to TRBJ2-5, with D perhaps matching TRBD1 (6 bases). The J call is uncertain, as TRBJ2-7 better fits the DNA end. The CDR3 extends over 15 amino acids. From germline, CDR1 is LNHDA and CDR2 SQIVND (reference sequence). Written as DNA, the CDR3 is TGTGCCAGTAGTATAGGCAGGGGTATCTCCTACGAGCAGTACTTC. As protein: CASSIGRGISYEQYF.

The table lists this clone with a count of one. The chain couples TRBV27 to TRBJ2-7; D is possibly TRBD1 (6 bases). The CDR3 is made up of 18 amino acids. Trimming left V 6 bases short and J 5 bases short, with 29 bases between. Per the germline V gene, CDR1 is MNHEY and CDR2 is SMNVEV (reference sequence). The CDR3 sequence is CASRHNPGHKIVVDEQYF. CDR3 bases: TGTGCCAGCAGACATAATCCGGGACATAAGATCGTGGTGGACGAGCAGTACTTC.